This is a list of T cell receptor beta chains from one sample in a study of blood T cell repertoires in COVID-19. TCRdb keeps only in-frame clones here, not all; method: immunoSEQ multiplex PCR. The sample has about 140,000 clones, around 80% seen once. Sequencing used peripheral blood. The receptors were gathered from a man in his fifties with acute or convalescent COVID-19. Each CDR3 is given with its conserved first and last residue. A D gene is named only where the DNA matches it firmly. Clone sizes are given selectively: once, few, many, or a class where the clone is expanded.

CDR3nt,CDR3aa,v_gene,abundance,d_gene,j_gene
TGTGCCATCCCGGGACAACTCACTAACTATGGCTACACCTTC,CAIPGQLTNYGYTF,TRBV6-5,-,-,TRBJ1-2
TGTGCCTTAGCGCCGGGACAGGGGATCACCGGGGAGCTGTTTTTT,CALAPGQGITGELFF,TRBV30,-,TRBD1,TRBJ2-2
TGTGCCAGCAGTGAGGCGGGGGGGACCTACAATGAGCAGTTCTTC,CASSEAGGTYNEQFF,TRBV6-4,-,TRBD2,TRBJ2-1
TGTGCCAGCAGCCAAGATCAGCGGTATTCACCCCTCCACTTT,CASSQDQRYSPLHF,TRBV14,-,-,TRBJ1-6
TGTGCCAGTTCCCCGGGACTAGCCTTGGAGACCCAGTACTTC,CASSPGLALETQYF,TRBV6-5,-,TRBD2,TRBJ2-5
TGCGCCAGCAGCCTCGGGGGGTCCTATAATTCACCCCTCCACTTT,CASSLGGSYNSPLHF,TRBV5-1,-,-,TRBJ1-6
TGTGCCAGCAGTCTACGACTCAACAATGAGCAGTTCTTC,CASSLRLNNEQFF,TRBV4-2,-,-,TRBJ2-1
TGTGCCAGCAGTTTGGGCAGGGAAGTCGGCTACACCTTC,CASSLGREVGYTF,TRBV12-3/TRBV12-4,-,-,TRBJ1-2
TGTGCCGGTACGACAGGGGTGGGTTCCAGCGAGCAGTACTTC,CAGTTGVGSSEQYF,TRBV30,-,TRBD1,TRBJ2-7
TGCGCCAGCAGAGATGGGACTAGCGGCACAGATACGCAGTATTTT,CASRDGTSGTDTQYF,TRBV5-1,once,TRBD2,TRBJ2-3
TGCGCCAGCAGCTTAGGGACAGGGGATCGCACTGAAGCTTTCTTT,CASSLGTGDRTEAFF,TRBV5-1,-,TRBD1,TRBJ1-1
TGCGCCAGCAGCCTACCGACACCCAACACCGGGGAGCTGTTTTTT,CASSLPTPNTGELFF,TRBV4-1,once,-,TRBJ2-2
TGTGCCAGCAGCTTGTCACAGATGAACACCGGGGAGCTGTTTTTT,CASSLSQMNTGELFF,TRBV5-4,-,-,TRBJ2-2
TGTGCCAGTAAGGGGTCTCTGTTCTATGGCTACACCTTC,CASKGSLFYGYTF,TRBV19,-,-,TRBJ1-2
TGTGCCAGTAGTGCCTTGGGGGACAACAATCAGCCCCAGCATTTT,CASSALGDNNQPQHF,TRBV19,few,-,TRBJ1-5
TGTGCCAGCAGCTTGAACATCGGGACAGGGACAGATACGCAGTATTTT,CASSLNIGTGTDTQYF,TRBV7-3,-,TRBD1,TRBJ2-3
TGCGCCAGCAGCCAAGGCCGCCTCGGGGGGGCTGATAATGAAAAACTGTTTTTT,CASSQGRLGGADNEKLFF,TRBV4-1,-,-,TRBJ1-4
TGTGCCAGTAGTATCCCCGGGGGAGCCCCCCAAGAGACCCAGTACTTC,CASSIPGGAPQETQYF,TRBV19,-,-,TRBJ2-5
TGTGCTAGTGGTTTGGTTTACAGAGGGAGCAACTATGGCTACACCTTC,CASGLVYRGSNYGYTF,TRBV12-5,-,-,TRBJ1-2
TGCAGCGTTGAGAGGGACAGCTCATATGGCTACACCTTC,CSVERDSSYGYTF,TRBV29-1,-,TRBD1,TRBJ1-2
TGTGCCACCAGCATCGACAGTTCCGGGGCCAACGTCCTGACTTTC,CATSIDSSGANVLTF,TRBV15,-,-,TRBJ2-6
TGTGCCATCAGTGACAGTACCTACGAGCAGTACTTC,CAISDSTYEQYF,TRBV10-3,-,-,TRBJ2-7
TGCGCCAGCAGCTTGGTCGTCGCGGGGGCCGGGGAGCTGTTTTTT,CASSLVVAGAGELFF,TRBV5-1,-,TRBD2,TRBJ2-2
TGTGCCAGCAGCCAAGGACGCGGCTCCTACAATGAGCAGTTCTTC,CASSQGRGSYNEQFF,TRBV3-1/TRBV3-2,-,-,TRBJ2-1
TGTGCCAGCTCACCCGACAGGGTCGGAGGCAATCAGCCCCAGCATTTT,CASSPDRVGGNQPQHF,TRBV18,-,TRBD1,TRBJ1-5
TGTGCCAGTAGTCAACCCGGGACAGTTTTAGCCACTGGGGCCAACGTCCTGACTTTC,CASSQPGTVLATGANVLTF,TRBV19,-,TRBD1,TRBJ2-6
TGTGCCAGCAGCTTTTCCGGGACTAGTTCACAAGAGACCCAGTACTTC,CASSFSGTSSQETQYF,TRBV2,-,TRBD2,TRBJ2-5
TGTGCCAGCAGTGAACCCCGCAGGGCCCTGTCCACAGATACGCAGTATTTT,CASSEPRRALSTDTQYF,TRBV25-1,-,-,TRBJ2-3
TGTGCCAGCAGCGCAGGGGGCTCTGGCTATGGCTACACCTTC,CASSAGGSGYGYTF,TRBV6-5,-,TRBD1,TRBJ1-2
TGCGCCAGCAGCCAAAGTTCCCTGACTCCCTCTGAAGCTTTCTTT,CASSQSSLTPSEAFF,TRBV4-1,-,-,TRBJ1-1
TGTGCCACCAGTGCCAGGGCCAATTCACCCCTCTACTTT,CATSARANSPLYF,TRBV24-1,-,-,TRBJ1-6
TGCGCCAGCAGTCCCCCAGTCGGGGGTACAAATCAGCCCCAGCATTTT,CASSPPVGGTNQPQHF,TRBV23-1,once,-,TRBJ1-5
TGTGCCAGCAGCACCCGGGACAGCTACTATGGCTACACCTTC,CASSTRDSYYGYTF,TRBV5-4,-,TRBD1,TRBJ1-2
TGTGCCAGCAGCCGTACCGGAGCTGCCTCCTACGAGCAGTACTTC,CASSRTGAASYEQYF,TRBV7-9,many,-,TRBJ2-7
TGCGCCAGCAGTCGGACAGGGGCCACTAGCACAGATACGCAGTATTTT,CASSRTGATSTDTQYF,TRBV23-1,-,TRBD1,TRBJ2-3
TGTGCCAGCAGCTTAGACAGTTGGGGCGGTGAGCAGTTCTTC,CASSLDSWGGEQFF,TRBV7-2,-,-,TRBJ2-1
TGTGCCAGCAGCCAACAACCGGGACAGAGTAGCAATCAGCCCCAGCATTTT,CASSQQPGQSSNQPQHF,TRBV4-2,-,TRBD1,TRBJ1-5
TGTGCCAGCAGCCCCCGGGGGGATGGAGATACGCAGTATTTT,CASSPRGDGDTQYF,TRBV9,-,TRBD2,TRBJ2-3
TGTGCCTGGAGTTACTCTCCCGGGGATGAGCAGTTCTTC,CAWSYSPGDEQFF,TRBV30,once,-,TRBJ2-1
TGTGCCAGCAGCTTAACCCTTGGTGCGGGGCCTAACAATGAGCAGTTCTTC,CASSLTLGAGPNNEQFF,TRBV7-3,-,-,TRBJ2-1
TGTGCCAGCAGTCGCGGACAGGGGGAATCTGGGGCCAACGTCCTGACTTTC,CASSRGQGESGANVLTF,TRBV28,-,TRBD1,TRBJ2-6
TGTGCCAGCAGCCACAGGGGGGCCTACGAGCAGTACTTC,CASSHRGAYEQYF,TRBV6-5,-,TRBD1,TRBJ2-7
TGTGCCAGCAGCCAAGTTCAGAACACCGGGGAGCTGTTTTTT,CASSQVQNTGELFF,TRBV3-1/TRBV3-2,-,-,TRBJ2-2
TGTGCCAGCAGAGGGACAGGGGCCACCCAATCGGGCTACACCTTC,CASRGTGATQSGYTF,TRBV9,-,TRBD1,TRBJ1-2
TGTGCCAGCAGCCCCCGACTAGCGGGGGGCCAAGGAGATACGCAGTATTTT,CASSPRLAGGQGDTQYF,TRBV5-4,once,TRBD2,TRBJ2-3
TGTGCCAGCAGCCAATATGGAAACACCATATATTTT,CASSQYGNTIYF,TRBV3-1/TRBV3-2,-,-,TRBJ1-3
TGCGCCAGCAGCCCAATGCGAAACAGCCAGGGGGCAGGCACAGATACGCAGTATTTT,CASSPMRNSQGAGTDTQYF,TRBV4-1,-,TRBD1,TRBJ2-3
TGCAGCGTTGAAGGGACTAGCGGGGGGGCGTATACGCAGTATTTT,CSVEGTSGGAYTQYF,TRBV29-1,-,TRBD2,TRBJ2-3
TGTGCCAGCGGTGGGACTAGCGATGAGACCCAGTACTTC,CASGGTSDETQYF,TRBV9,-,TRBD2,TRBJ2-5
TGTGCCAGCTGCCTTAGCTCCTATAATTCACCCCTCCACTTT,CASCLSSYNSPLHF,TRBV6-5,-,-,TRBJ1-6
TGTGCCAGCAGCTTATCCCGACTAGCGGTCAATGAGCAGTTCTTC,CASSLSRLAVNEQFF,TRBV7-8,-,TRBD2,TRBJ2-1